This T cell receptor (beta chain) was identified in a study of cytomegalovirus exposure and HLA in healthy donors. The PCR contained 60 Vbeta and 13 Jbeta primers. Profiling relied on immunoSEQ multiplex PCR, and the TCRdb table lists in-frame clones only, not all of them. The data contain 100,000 to 130,000 clones, 82% of them seen just once; the ten biggest clones take up roughly 3%. This clone appeared once. CDR3 length equals 13 residues. The ends were cut back, 5 bases at V and 2 bases at J, with 10 bases in the middle. Germline CDR1 is SGHVS and CDR2 is FQNEAQ. This rearrangement joins TRBV7-8 to TRBJ2-7; D might be TRBD2 (5 bases). The sequence was collected from a man aged 30 to 45 in good health and CMV-seropositive. The sample was PBMCs. Here the CDR3 reads CASSLGDPYEQYF. DNA of the CDR3: TGTGCCAGCAGCCTCGGGGATCCCTACGAGCAGTACTTC.